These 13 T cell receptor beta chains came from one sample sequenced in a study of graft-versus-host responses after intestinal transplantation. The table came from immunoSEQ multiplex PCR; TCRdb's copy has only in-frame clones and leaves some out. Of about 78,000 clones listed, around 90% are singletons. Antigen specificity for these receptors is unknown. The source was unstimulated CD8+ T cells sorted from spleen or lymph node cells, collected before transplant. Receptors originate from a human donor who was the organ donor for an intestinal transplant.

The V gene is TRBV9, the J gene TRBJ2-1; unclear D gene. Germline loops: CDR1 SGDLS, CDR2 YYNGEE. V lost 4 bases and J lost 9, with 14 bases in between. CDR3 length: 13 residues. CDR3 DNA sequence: TGTGCCAGCAGCAAGGGTGGATTGGGTGAGCAGTTCTTC. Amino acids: CASSKGGLGEQFF.

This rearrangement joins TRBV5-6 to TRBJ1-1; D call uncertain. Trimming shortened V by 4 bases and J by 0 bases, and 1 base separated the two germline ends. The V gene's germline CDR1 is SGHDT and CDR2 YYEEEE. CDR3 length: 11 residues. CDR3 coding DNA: TGTGCCAGCAGCCTGAACACTGAAGCTTTCTTT. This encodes CASSLNTEAFF.

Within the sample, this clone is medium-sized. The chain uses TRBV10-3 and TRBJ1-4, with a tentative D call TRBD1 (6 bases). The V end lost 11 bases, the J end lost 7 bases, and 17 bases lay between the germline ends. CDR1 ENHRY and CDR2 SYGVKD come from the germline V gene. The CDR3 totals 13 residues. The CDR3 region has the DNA TGTGCCTCCTCCGGGGGCGGAAGTGAAAAACTGTTTTTT. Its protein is CASSGGGSEKLFF.

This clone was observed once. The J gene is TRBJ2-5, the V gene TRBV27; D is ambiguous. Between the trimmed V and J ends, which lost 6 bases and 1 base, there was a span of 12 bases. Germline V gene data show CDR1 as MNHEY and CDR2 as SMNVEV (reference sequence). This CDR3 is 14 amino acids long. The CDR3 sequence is CASRHGLGQETQYF. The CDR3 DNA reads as TGTGCCAGCAGGCACGGGTTGGGCCAAGAGACCCAGTACTTC.

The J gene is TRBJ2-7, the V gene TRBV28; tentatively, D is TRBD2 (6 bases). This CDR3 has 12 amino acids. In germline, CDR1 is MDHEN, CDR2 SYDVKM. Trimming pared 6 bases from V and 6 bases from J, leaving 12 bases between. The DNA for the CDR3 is TGTGCCAGCAGCCGCGGGGTCACCGAGCAGTACTTC. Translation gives CASSRGVTEQYF.

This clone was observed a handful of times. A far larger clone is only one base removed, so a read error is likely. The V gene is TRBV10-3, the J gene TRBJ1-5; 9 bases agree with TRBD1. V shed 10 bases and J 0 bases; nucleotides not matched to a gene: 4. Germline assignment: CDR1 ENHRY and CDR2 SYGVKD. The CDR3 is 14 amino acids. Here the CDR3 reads CATGTGNSNQPQHF. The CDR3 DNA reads TGTGCCACGGGGACAGGGAATAGCAATCAGCCCCAGCATTTT.

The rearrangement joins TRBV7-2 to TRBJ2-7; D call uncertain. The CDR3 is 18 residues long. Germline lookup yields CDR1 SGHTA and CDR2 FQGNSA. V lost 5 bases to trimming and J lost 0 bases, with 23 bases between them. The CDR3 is CASSPDHASASPSYEQYF. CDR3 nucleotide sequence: TGTGCCAGCAGCCCAGACCACGCATCGGCCTCACCCTCCTACGAGCAGTACTTC.

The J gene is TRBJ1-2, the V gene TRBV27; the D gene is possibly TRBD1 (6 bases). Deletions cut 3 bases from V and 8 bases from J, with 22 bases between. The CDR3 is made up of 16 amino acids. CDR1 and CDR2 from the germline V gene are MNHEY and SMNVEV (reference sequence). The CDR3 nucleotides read TGTGCCAGCAGTTTCACCCAAGGACAGACCCGTTACGGCTACACCTTC. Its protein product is CASSFTQGQTRYGYTF.

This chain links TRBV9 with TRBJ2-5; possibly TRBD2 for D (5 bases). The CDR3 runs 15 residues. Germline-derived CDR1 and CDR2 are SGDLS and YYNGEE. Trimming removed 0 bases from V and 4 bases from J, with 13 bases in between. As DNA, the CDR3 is TGTGCCAGCAGCGTAGTGCCGGGGTCGGGAGAGACCCAGTACTTC. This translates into CASSVVPGSGETQYF.

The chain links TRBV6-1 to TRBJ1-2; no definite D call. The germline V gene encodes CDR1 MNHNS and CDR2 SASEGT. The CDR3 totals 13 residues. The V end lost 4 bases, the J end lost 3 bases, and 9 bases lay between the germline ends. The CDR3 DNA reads TGTGCCAGCAGTGTGGTTAGGGACTATGGCTACACCTTC. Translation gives CASSVVRDYGYTF.

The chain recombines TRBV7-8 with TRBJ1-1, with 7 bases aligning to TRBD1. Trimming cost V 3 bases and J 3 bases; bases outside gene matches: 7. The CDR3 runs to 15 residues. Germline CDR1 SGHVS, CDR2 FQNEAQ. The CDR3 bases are TGTGCCAGCAGCTTCCCGACAGGGTTGGACACTGAAGCTTTCTTT. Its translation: CASSFPTGLDTEAFF.

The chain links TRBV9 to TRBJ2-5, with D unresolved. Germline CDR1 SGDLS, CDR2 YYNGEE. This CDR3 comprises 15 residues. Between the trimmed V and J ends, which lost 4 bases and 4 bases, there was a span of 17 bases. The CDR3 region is CASSPYYPIGETQYF. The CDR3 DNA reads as TGTGCCAGCAGCCCATATTACCCGATCGGAGAGACCCAGTACTTC.

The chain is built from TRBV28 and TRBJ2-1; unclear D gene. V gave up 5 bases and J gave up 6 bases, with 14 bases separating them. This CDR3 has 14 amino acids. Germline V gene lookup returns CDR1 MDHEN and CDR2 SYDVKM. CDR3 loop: CASSRAVLGNEQFF. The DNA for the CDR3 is TGTGCCAGCAGTCGGGCAGTCCTGGGCAATGAGCAGTTCTTC.